This T cell receptor beta chain was recorded in a study of T cell responses to AZD1222 COVID-19 vaccine (dated by TCRdb to about 2021). Looking at the study overall: A total of just over 230 trial participants underwent TCR sequencing, of whom some 200 had received two doses of AZD1222 and approximately 25 had received two doses of the MenACWY control vaccine. Trial participants were enrolled by age into 18-55, 56-69 and 70-plus year subgroups, with 148, 28 and 57 TCR-sequenced participants respectively. Overall study outcomes, separate from this receptor: Only a handful of AZD1222 recipients were SARS-CoV-2 seropositive at baseline, limiting conclusions about previously exposed vaccinees. Most participants were white British and females outnumbered males, and the authors suggested that clonal diversity may have been underestimated. Because no samples from the day 14 peak response were available, repertoires could be characterized only after the peak T cell response. CD4 TCRs associated with the vaccine covered the entire spike protein, and the dominant responses were in regions 160-218 and 743-854. Reportedly, close to half of the unique spike-specific TCRs recognized epitopes lying outside the regions that are mutated in the B.1.351 and B.1.1.7 variants. After two AZD1222 doses, both the breadth and the depth of spike-specific TCRs were significantly higher than at day 0 and than in MenACWY recipients. In the small 56-69-year group, the increase in depth fell short of significance, most likely because of low power.

What this sample's time point label stands for: about 28 days (+/-7) after the second vaccine dose. AZD1222 recipients whose second dose came at about 4 weeks and those whose second dose came at about 12 weeks were combined into one group, since spike-specific TCR depth and breadth did not differ between the two schedules. Vaccinee samples came from UK trials COV001 and COV002, including a single-blind randomized controlled phase 2/3 trial of AZD1222 (ChAdOx1 nCoV-19) in healthy adults. For TCRbeta chain sequencing, PBMC samples were collected from trial participants at day 0 and at day 28 after the second dose. On this clone: The clone's antigen remains unknown. No per-base quality is available; no much larger clone lies one base away.

V trim: 1 base; J trim: 7 bases; unmatched bases: 5. CDR1 MNHEY and CDR2 SMNVEV were looked up in the germline V gene (reference sequence). The CDR3 contains 15 residues, cysteine and phenylalanine counted. Only the CDR3 DNA stays, 45 bases, in frame from base 1. The CDR3 regions of human TCRbeta chains were subjected to immunosequencing. As for the authors' bioinformatics: TCRs in the repertoires were compared against a reference library of SARS-CoV-2-specific TCRs that had been generated with the MIRA antigen-specificity platform. Breadth meant the fraction of unique TCRs that were SARS-CoV-2-associated, whereas depth meant the fraction of total T cells that were SARS-CoV-2-associated. Using the MIRA data, each spike-specific TCR was mapped to the spike region that the TCR reacts to and placed in a CD4 or CD8 class. Log10-transformed breadth and depth values were compared by one-way ANOVA with Sidak's multiple comparisons tests. This immuneACCESS table, as held by TCRdb, lists in-frame sequences with V and J called but not all clones. Of the missing ones, under half trace to an unresolved V gene in checked studies; the others have no known cause. The V and J calls and clone size were taken over from that table, and D and trimming were inferred from the DNA. The sample table shows approximately 130,000 clones, and nearly 90% are seen once. The top ten clones comprise about 9.5% of the sample.

Recombination connected TRBV27 to TRBJ2-4, with TRBD1 identical over 9 junction bases. The sequencing used peripheral blood, collected 28 days after the second AZD1222 dose. This receptor was taken from an adult who received the AZD1222 COVID-19 vaccine. The nucleotide sequence reads as follows: TGTGCCAGCAGTTTATGGGGACAGGGAGGGAACATTCAGTACTTC. It is translated as CASSLWGQGGNIQYF.